A few counts support the clone carrying this TCR beta chain. The antigen remains undetermined. The sample is drawn from a study of PD-1 blockade in classical Hodgkin lymphoma. Study findings and constraints: Compared with baseline, CD4+ but not CD8+ TCR diversity had risen significantly by C4D1. Complete responders matched newly diagnosed patients in baseline diversity.

Profiled with immunoSEQ multiplex PCR; TCRdb holds only in-frame clones, not every one. The data show 1,500 to 2,000 clones, around four fifths seen once. The time point is: cycle 4 day 1 (C4D1), after 5 to 7 weeks of nivolumab. Every patient had relapsed following autologous stem cell transplantation, and cohorts differed in brentuximab vedotin exposure. Magnetic negative selection was used to purify CD4+ T cells from thawed PBMCs. The CDR3 has 13 amino acids. Trimming cost V 4 bases and J 4 bases, with 7 bases left between them. Germline V gives CDR1 MNHEY, CDR2 SMNVEV (reference sequence). Sequencing used CD4+ T cells from blood, obtained before the fourth cycle of nivolumab. This sequence joins TRBV27 and TRBJ2-2; D gene ambiguous. The origin of this receptor is a human donor with classical Hodgkin lymphoma. DNA for the CDR3: TGTGCCAGCAGTTCACACGCCACCGGGGAGCTGTTTTTT. It translates to CASSSHATGELFF.